The next 20 T cell receptor beta chains were all read from a single sample in a study of early T cells in non-severe SARS-CoV-2 infection. TCRdb independently ran MiXCR on the 5' RACE reads; one entry per CDR3 protein. The data show tens of thousands of distinct CDR3 sequences, more than 8.5% seen once. Input material: whole blood. The receptor set was obtained from an adult who was a healthcare worker with PCR-confirmed SARS-CoV-2 infection or an uninfected control (not recorded which).

This chain uses TRBV7-9 with TRBJ2-1; tentatively, D is TRBD1 or TRBD2 (5 bases each). Trimming removed 5 bases from V and 8 bases from J, with 19 bases in between. From germline, CDR1 is SEHNR and CDR2 FQNEAQ (reference sequence). The CDR3 totals 15 residues. DNA for the CDR3: TGTGCCAGCAGCCCGGCCGGGATCCCCAGGGATGAGCAGTTCTTC. Translating gives CASSPAGIPRDEQFF.

The chain is built from TRBV5-1 and TRBJ1-1; D ambiguous. Trimming left V 1 base short and J 6 bases short, with 16 bases between. Germline V gene lookup returns CDR1 SGHRS and CDR2 YFSETQ. The CDR3 is made up of 15 amino acids. Written as DNA, the CDR3 is TGCGCCAGCAGCTTGAGTCCCAGCCTCGGGGCTGAAGCTTTCTTT. Translating gives CASSLSPSLGAEAFF.

This clonotype appeared a few times. This chain connects TRBV6-6 to TRBJ1-2; TRBD1 matches at 10 bases. Germline V lookup: CDR1 MNHNY, CDR2 SVGAGI (reference sequence). The CDR3 is made up of 16 amino acids. Trimming at V came to 3 bases and at J to 0 bases, leaving 4 bases not matched to a gene. This CDR3 is CASSYGGQGANYGYTF. CDR3 coding DNA: TGTGCCAGCAGTTATGGAGGACAGGGGGCTAACTATGGCTACACCTTC.

This chain joins TRBV7-8 and TRBJ2-5; D uncertain. Germline CDR1 reads SGHVS; CDR2 reads FQNEAQ. Trimming took 3 bases from V and 2 from J, leaving 16 bases between them. This CDR3 spans 16 amino acids. The CDR3 region is CASSFRARAIQETQYF. The CDR3 DNA is TGTGCCAGCAGCTTTCGGGCAAGGGCCATACAAGAGACCCAGTACTTC.

This clonotype was counted ten times or more. This chain connects TRBV20-1 to TRBJ2-6, with 9 bases that match TRBD1. This CDR3 comprises 15 residues. CDR1 is DFQATT and CDR2 is SNEGSKA in the germline V gene (reference sequence). The V gene end was trimmed by 3 bases and the J gene end by 2 bases; junction bases not matched to a gene: 2. CDR3 in DNA: TGCAGTGCTAGGGGGACAGGGACTGGGGCCAACGTCCTGACTTTC. This codes for CSARGTGTGANVLTF.

This clonotype was seen only a few times. The chain is built from TRBV9 and TRBJ2-1; perhaps D is TRBD1 or TRBD2 (5 bases each). Germline V gene lookup returns CDR1 SGDLS and CDR2 YYNGEE. CDR3 length equals 14 residues. Trimming removed 0 bases from V and 5 bases from J, with 9 bases in between. CDR3 coding DNA: TGTGCCAGCAGCGTAGTTGGGGGAAACAATGAGCAGTTCTTC. Protein product: CASSVVGGNNEQFF.

This clonotype was observed many times. The V and J genes are TRBV12-3 or TRBV12-4 and TRBJ1-1; D remains ambiguous. The CDR3 is made up of 14 amino acids. V lost 3 bases to trimming and J lost 0 bases, with 8 bases between them. This CDR3 is CASSFIAVNTEAFF. The CDR3 bases are TGTGCCAGCAGTTTTATCGCGGTGAACACTGAAGCTTTCTTT.

Turning to this clonotype: This clone may be a read error of a much larger clone one base away. The J gene is TRBJ2-3, the V gene TRBV29-1; TRBD2 might be the D (5 bases). This CDR3 contains 13 residues. Germline V gene lookup returns CDR1 SQVTM and CDR2 ANQGSEA. The CDR3, as DNA: TGCAGCGTTGACGGGGTTAGCACAAATACGCAGTATTTT. It translates to CSVDGVSTNTQYF.

This clonotype was seen many times. V usage is TRBV7-9 and J usage is TRBJ2-7, with D maybe TRBD2 (6 bases). This CDR3 is 14 amino acids long. Germline V gene sequence: CDR1 SEHNR, CDR2 FQNEAQ (reference sequence). V was shortened by 1 base and J by 6 bases, with 13 bases between the two germline ends. This CDR3 reads CASSLGPRGSEQYF. CDR3 DNA: TGTGCCAGCAGCTTAGGCCCTCGGGGGAGCGAGCAGTACTTC.

The chain joins TRBV7-8 to TRBJ1-6, with D unclear. V was trimmed by 0 bases and J by 8 bases, leaving 5 bases between them. CDR1 and CDR2 from the germline V gene are SGHVS and FQNEAQ. This CDR3 region has 13 residues. CDR3 in amino acids: CASSLALDSPLHF. The CDR3, as DNA: TGTGCCAGCAGCTTAGCGTTGGATTCACCCCTCCACTTT.

The sample holds a few counts of this clonotype. The chain carries TRBV5-4 and TRBJ2-3; D is ambiguous. The V end was cut by 0 bases, the J end by 2 bases, with 16 bases between. Germline loops: CDR1 SGHNT, CDR2 YYREEE (reference sequence). This CDR3 contains 17 residues. This chain's CDR3 is CASSLGQVRINTDTQYF. In DNA, the CDR3 is TGTGCCAGCAGCTTGGGTCAGGTTCGAATCAACACAGATACGCAGTATTTT.

The V gene is TRBV20-1, the J gene TRBJ2-1; a weak D match, TRBD2 (6 bases). Germline-derived CDR1 and CDR2 are DFQATT and SNEGSKA (reference sequence). V lost 6 bases and J 9 bases, leaving 15 bases between the germline ends. The CDR3 consists of 12 residues. CDR3 DNA sequence: TGCAGTGCGCCTACTAGCATTGGTGAGCAGTTCTTC. It is translated as CSAPTSIGEQFF.

This clonotype occurred many times. J is TRBJ2-7 and V is TRBV5-1, with 10 nucleotides matching TRBD2. Germline CDR1 SGHRS, CDR2 YFSETQ. V was pared by 5 bases and J by 2 bases, with 4 bases of the junction left unmatched. The CDR3 has 14 amino acids. The CDR3 bases are TGCGCCAGCAGGATCGGGACTAGCGCCTACGAGCAGTACTTC. Translating it yields CASRIGTSAYEQYF.

This clonotype turned up a few times. The gene calls are TRBV28 and TRBJ2-5; perhaps D is TRBD1 or TRBD2 (5 bases each). Per the germline V gene, CDR1 is MDHEN and CDR2 is SYDVKM. The germline V and J ends were trimmed by 6 bases and 2 bases, with 13 bases remaining between them. CDR3 size: 14 residues. CDR3 residues: CASRIMWGQETQYF. The CDR3, as DNA: TGTGCCAGCAGGATCATGTGGGGGCAAGAGACCCAGTACTTC.

The chain uses TRBV7-2 and TRBJ1-4, with a tentative D call TRBD1 (5 bases). Germline lookup yields CDR1 SGHTA and CDR2 FQGNSA. CDR3 length equals 15 residues. V dropped 4 bases and J dropped 7 bases, with 16 bases sitting between them. Here the CDR3 DNA reads TGTGCCAGCAGCTATAGTGGGGCGCCGGGTGAAAAACTGTTTTTT. Translated, it gives CASSYSGAPGEKLFF.

CDR3 sequence reads: CASSSGQGTEAFF. CDR3 nucleotide sequence: TGTGCCAGCAGTTCAGGACAGGGCACTGAAGCTTTCTTT. The rearrangement links TRBV28 to TRBJ1-1; 8 bases match TRBD1. Germline V gives CDR1 MDHEN, CDR2 SYDVKM. CDR3 length equals 13 residues. V shed 4 bases, J shed 4 bases, and the junction held 2 bases outside the gene matches.

This clonotype was counted ten times or more. The rearrangement joins TRBV4-2 to TRBJ1-1; no firm D call. V gave up 0 bases and J gave up 0 bases, with 8 bases separating them. Per germline, CDR1 LGHNA and CDR2 YNFKEQ. The length of the CDR3 is 15 residues. In nucleotides, the CDR3 is TGTGCCAGCAGCCAAGATGGCAGTTTGAACACTGAAGCTTTCTTT. Protein product: CASSQDGSLNTEAFF.

The chain recombines TRBV7-8 with TRBJ2-2; maybe TRBD1 (6 bases). With 5 bases removed from V and 6 bases from J, the gap between germline ends came to 22 bases. This CDR3 spans 17 amino acids. Germline CDR1 SGHVS, CDR2 FQNEAQ. CDR3 in amino acids: CASSIYSGRGSSGELFF. The CDR3 DNA reads TGTGCCAGCAGCATCTACTCCGGCAGGGGATCGTCCGGGGAGCTGTTTTTT.

This clonotype was seen ten or more times. The rearrangement links TRBV9 to TRBJ1-3; D is unresolved. CDR3 length equals 15 residues. Germline V gives CDR1 SGDLS, CDR2 YYNGEE. The ends were cut back, 0 bases at V and 4 bases at J, with 11 bases in the middle. This chain's CDR3 is CASSVGWLSGNTIYF. CDR3 bases: TGTGCCAGCAGCGTAGGTTGGCTATCGGGAAACACCATATATTTT.

The chain has TRBV28 and TRBJ2-7; the D gene could be TRBD1 or TRBD2 (6 bases each). Germline CDR1 and CDR2: MDHEN and SYDVKM. The CDR3 has 16 amino acids. The V end was cut by 8 bases, the J end by 5 bases, with 25 bases between. The CDR3 DNA follows: TGTGCCAGCCACTCGTTAGGGGGGCGCGTCTTCCACGAGCAGTACTTC. Translating gives CASHSLGGRVFHEQYF.